This T cell receptor beta chain was recovered during a study of long-term antiretroviral therapy in people with HIV. V gave up 3 bases and J gave up 4 bases; unmatched junction bases: 7. The V gene's germline CDR1 is MNHNS and CDR2 SASEGT. The CDR3 runs to 15 residues. Researchers ran immunoSEQ v3.0 at survey level. Here immunoSEQ multiplex PCR was the method, and the copy in TCRdb shows in-frame clones only, minus some. The sample has 20,000 to 30,000 clones; approximately 81% are singletons. The gene calls are TRBV6-1 and TRBJ2-7; 9 bases align to TRBD1. This specimen was unsorted PBMCs, taken 2.3 years after starting antiretroviral therapy. This receptor was obtained from a man aged 40-49 years with HIV. The CDR3 region is CASSERQGGLYEQYF. The DNA of the CDR3 is TGTGCCAGCAGTGAGCGACAGGGGGGTCTATACGAGCAGTACTTC.